The clone carrying this TCR beta chain was seen more than once but under ten times. This record comes from a study of blood T cells in healthy people across ages. A second PCR, run for about 7 to 11 cycles, used a sample-barcoded 5' primer plus a J-beta primer mix. One entry per CDR3 protein, called by TCRdb with MiXCR from the 5' RACE reads. The sample has some 890,000 distinct CDR3 sequences, 25% to 30% seen once. The sample was also linked to a second study, of T cells of mothers and their children. That source notes: The entire RNA extract went into cDNA synthesis at approximately 1.5 ug per 15 ul.

This TCR was sampled from a woman in her thirties or forties in good health. The specimen was blood.

The CDR3, as DNA: TGTGCCAGCAGAGCCGACAGGGGACAGACCCAGTACTTC. Translating gives CASRADRGQTQYF. The genes are TRBV2 and TRBJ2-5; 8 bases map to TRBD1. The CDR3 has 13 residues. Trimming at V came to 6 bases and at J to 6 bases, leaving 6 bases not matched to a gene. Germline V gives CDR1 SNHLY, CDR2 FYNNEI.